The 12 T cell receptor beta chains given below trace back to one sample, sequenced in a study of OX40 agonist ivuxolimab in advanced cancers. Receptor amplification or capture employed the immunoSEQ multiplex PCR assay. The table comes from immuneACCESS by way of TCRdb, which keeps in-frame sequences with V and J called. Part of the clones is missing from these tables; in studies checked, under half for an unresolved V gene and the rest for unknown reasons. The sample records about 51,000 clones, around nine tenths of which are singletons. Clones ranked in the top ten supply around 3.3% of the sample. Sequencing used CD4+ or CD8+ T cells sorted from blood, obtained in a trial of the OX40 agonist ivuxolimab. The receptors stem from an adult with an advanced solid tumor such as melanoma, head and neck, liver or kidney cancer.

Turning to this clone: Other DNA sequences in this specimen translate into the identical CDR3. The rearrangement joins TRBV6-1 to TRBJ1-2; D is possibly TRBD1 (6 bases). The CDR3 contains 14 residues. Germline V CDR1 and CDR2: MNHNS, SASEGT. The V end lost 1 base, the J end lost 4 bases, and 10 bases lay between the germline ends. The CDR3 DNA reads as TGTGCCAGCAGTGAAGGAGGGGGACCCTATGGCTACACCTTC. Amino acids: CASSEGGGPYGYTF.

This clone was picked up one time. The chain is built from TRBV9 and TRBJ2-2; possible D gene TRBD2, 6 bases. The V and J ends lost 0 bases and 5 bases respectively, with 11 bases between them. The CDR3 extends over 15 amino acids. Germline CDR1 and CDR2: SGDLS and YYNGEE. CDR3 amino acids: CASSVGLEMTGELFF. Written as DNA, the CDR3 is TGTGCCAGCAGCGTAGGACTAGAAATGACCGGGGAGCTGTTTTTT. Full variable domain (rest looked up from reference TRBV9 and TRBJ2-2): DSGVTQTPKHLITATGQRVTLRCSPRSGDLSVYWYQQSLDQGLQFLIQYYNGEERAKGNILERFSAQQFPDLHSELNLSSLELGDSALYFCASSVGLEMTGELFFGEGSRLTVL.

The chain is built from TRBV9 and TRBJ2-5; TRBD1 might be the D (7 bases). Trimming cost V 4 bases and J 4 bases, with 14 bases left between them. The germline gives CDR1 SGDLS, CDR2 YYNGEE. The CDR3 is made up of 14 amino acids. CDR3 in DNA: TGTGCCAGCAGCCCGGCGGGACAGCGAGAGACCCAGTACTTC. Translating gives CASSPAGQRETQYF.

This sequence joins TRBV6-5 and TRBJ1-5, with 9 bases lining up with TRBD1. The CDR3 runs to 15 residues. Germline CDR1 is MNHEY and CDR2 is SVGAGI. J lost 0 bases, V lost 4 bases, and 1 base had no gene match. The CDR3 DNA reads as TGTGCCAGCAGTTCGACAGGGGGTAGCAATCAGCCCCAGCATTTT. Its protein product is CASSSTGGSNQPQHF.

The chain recombines TRBV18 with TRBJ2-3, with D unresolved. Trimming stripped 3 bases from V and 4 bases from J, with 11 bases between. In germline, CDR1 is KGHSH, CDR2 LQKENI. The CDR3 is 14 residues long. In DNA form, the CDR3 reads TGTGCCAGCTCACCGTTTGGCGGCTCAGATACGCAGTATTTT. This encodes CASSPFGGSDTQYF.

This clone was observed a single time. The rearrangement joins TRBV2 to TRBJ1-1; tentative D call: TRBD1 (5 bases). Per germline, CDR1 SNHLY and CDR2 FYNNEI. The ends were cut back, 4 bases at V and 3 bases at J, with 9 bases in the middle. The CDR3 extends over 13 amino acids. CDR3 DNA: TGTGCCAGCAGTGTCAGGGTGGACACTGAAGCTTTCTTT. Translated: CASSVRVDTEAFF.

In its sample, this clone was seen once. The chain combines TRBV30 with TRBJ2-2; 9 bases align to TRBD1. The J segment lost 7 bases and the V segment lost 6 bases, leaving 6 bases of the junction unmatched. In germline, CDR1 is GTSNPN, CDR2 SVGIG (reference sequence). The CDR3 sequence is 13 residues long. CDR3: CACTTGGVGELFF. The CDR3 bases are TGTGCCTGTACAACAGGGGGCGTCGGGGAGCTGTTTTTT. Full variable domain (outside the CDR3, taken from reference TRBV30 and TRBJ2-2): SQTIHQWPATLVQPVGSPLSLECTVEGTSNPNLYWYRQAAGRGLQLLFYSVGIGQISSEVPQNLSASRPQDRQFILSSKKLLLSDSGFYLCACTTGGVGELFFGEGSRLTVL.

The chain links TRBV27 to TRBJ1-5; TRBD1 matches at 7 bases. Trimming cost V 6 bases and J 0 bases; bases outside gene matches: 14. This CDR3 has 18 amino acids. The germline CDR1 and CDR2 sequences are MNHEY and SMNVEV (reference sequence). The CDR3 loop reads CASREQGPPVYSNQPQHF. In nucleotides, the CDR3 is TGTGCCAGCAGGGAACAGGGGCCCCCCGTTTATAGCAATCAGCCCCAGCATTTT.

This chain connects TRBV5-4 to TRBJ1-1; TRBD1 might be the D (6 bases). CDR1 is SGHNT and CDR2 is YYREEE in the germline V gene (reference sequence). Trimming pared 6 bases from V and 4 bases from J, leaving 16 bases between. This CDR3 contains 14 residues. In DNA form, the CDR3 reads TGTGCCAGCACCGGGAGACAGGCGGTCACTGAAGCTTTCTTT. It specifies CASTGRQAVTEAFF.

The chain uses TRBV28 and TRBJ1-1, with D possibly being TRBD1 (6 bases). The V and J ends lost 2 bases and 5 bases respectively, with 6 bases between them. The CDR3 spans 12 residues. Germline V lookup: CDR1 MDHEN, CDR2 SYDVKM. CDR3 coding DNA: TGTGCCAGCAGTTTACAGGGGACTGAAGCTTTCTTT. Amino acid sequence: CASSLQGTEAFF.

The chain carries TRBV6-6 and TRBJ2-1, with 8 bases lining up with TRBD2. V lost 10 bases to trimming and J lost 3 bases; unmatched junction nucleotides: 5. CDR1 is MNHNY, CDR2 SVGAGI, per germline (reference sequence). The CDR3 runs 13 residues. CDR3 DNA sequence: TGTGCCATCAGGACTAGCAGCTACAATGAGCAGTTCTTC. Translation: CAIRTSSYNEQFF.

The chain employs TRBV28 and TRBJ2-3; 7 bases fit TRBD1. Germline V gene data show CDR1 as MDHEN and CDR2 as SYDVKM. Trimming at V came to 5 bases and at J to 0 bases, leaving 11 bases not matched to a gene. The CDR3 consists of 17 residues. In DNA, the CDR3 is TGTGCCAGCAGTCGGCCCCCTACAGGGGCGAGCACAGATACGCAGTATTTT. Translated: CASSRPPTGASTDTQYF.